These T cell receptor beta chains were read from a single sample in a study of control samples from healthy donors and cancer patients. Only in-frame clones appear in the TCRdb table, and some are missing; sequencing was by immunoSEQ multiplex PCR. In the table there are some 120,000 clones, roughly 93% of which are singletons. Sequencing was carried out using blood. These receptors originate from a man between 25 and 39 years old in good health. Each CDR3 is given with its conserved first and last residue. The D gene is left open where the match is weak. Clone size is stated in some rows and not others, as once, few, many or a class when expanded.

D,J,size,V,DNA,CDR3
-,TRBJ1-1,-,TRBV12-3/TRBV12-4,TGTGCCAGCAGTTTAATGGGGGGAGCTTTCTTT,CASSLMGGAFF
TRBD2,TRBJ2-3,-,TRBV11-2,TGTGCCAGCACCATAGCGGGGGGCTCCGGCACGCAGTATTTT,CASTIAGGSGTQYF
-,TRBJ1-6,once,TRBV30,TGTGCCTGGAGTGTGGGCAGCAGAAATTCACCCCTCCACTTT,CAWSVGSRNSPLHF
TRBD2,TRBJ2-1,-,TRBV9,TGTGCCAGCAGCGGTAGCGGGGGTTACAATGAGCAGTTCTTC,CASSGSGGYNEQFF
-,TRBJ1-2,few,TRBV30,TGTGCCTGGTCATCCCGCCCCCCTACAGAGAACTATGGCTACACCTTC,CAWSSRPPTENYGYTF
-,TRBJ1-5,-,TRBV28,TGTGCCAGCATAGGTTTGGTGCAGCCCCAGCATTTT,CASIGLVQPQHF
TRBD1,TRBJ1-3,-,TRBV19,TGTGCCAGTAGGGCGGATAGGGACAGGGCGGCGATCCTCGGAGGCTCTGGAAACACCATATATTTT,CASRADRDRAAILGGSGNTIYF
TRBD2,TRBJ2-3,-,TRBV7-9,TGTGCCAGCAGCTTGGGCGGGGGGGCAGGTGATACGCAGTATTTT,CASSLGGGAGDTQYF
TRBD2,TRBJ2-2,once,TRBV28,TGTGCCAGCAGAATAACCATCGGACTAGCGGGGGGGAAGAACACCGGGGAGCTGTTTTTT,CASRITIGLAGGKNTGELFF
-,TRBJ2-2,-,TRBV14,TGTGCCAGCAGCCTCCTGACTGAAACCGGGGAGCTGTTTTTT,CASSLLTETGELFF
-,TRBJ2-5,-,TRBV28,TGTGCCAGCAGTTCCACCGGGGTCCTGGTCCAAGAGACCCAGTACTTC,CASSSTGVLVQETQYF
-,TRBJ2-5,-,TRBV29-1,TGCAGCGTTGCAGCCGAGACCCAGTACTTC,CSVAAETQYF
-,TRBJ1-1,-,TRBV12-3/TRBV12-4,TGTGCCAGCAGGGGGACGGGGAGGACTGAAGCTTTCTTT,CASRGTGRTEAFF
-,TRBJ1-1,-,TRBV5-4,TGTGCCAGCAGCTCCCGGGGGGACCTTGAAGCTTTCTTT,CASSSRGDLEAFF
TRBD1,TRBJ1-6,-,TRBV19,TGTGCCAGTAGTCGACAGGGGGCGCAATCAAGTTCACCCCTCCACTTT,CASSRQGAQSSSPLHF